Here is one TCR beta chain with its context. As yet, its antigen is unknown. The protocol was immunoSEQ multiplex PCR, while the TCRdb copy is restricted to in-frame clones and leaves out a portion. Among more than 110,000 clones listed, about 93% were seen once. The data originate from a study of T cell responses to AZD1222 COVID-19 vaccine. Study-level results: Every sample of the repertoires postdated the peak T cell response. The breadth and depth of Spike-specific TCRs increased once two AZD1222 doses had been given. Nearly half of unique spike-specific TCRs reportedly avoided B.1.351 and B.1.1.7 mutated regions.

Per germline, CDR1 SGHRS and CDR2 YFSETQ. This CDR3 is built from 15 residues. The V and J ends lost 5 bases and 5 bases, in that order; junction bases with no gene match: 9. The sample was peripheral blood, taken on day 0 of AZD1222 vaccination. The chain is built from TRBV5-1 and TRBJ2-7; 11 nucleotides match TRBD2. This TCR derives from an adult in good health. DNA for the CDR3: TGCGCCAGCAGAGTTCTAGCGGGAGGATTGAACGAGCAGTACTTC. Its protein is CASRVLAGGLNEQYF.